This T cell receptor (beta chain) was recorded in a study of molecular identifiers for immune sequencing clone quantification. Study-level findings and limits: Whereas naive cells kept under 1% of molecules in clones above 20 RNA copies, such clones held over 98% in effectors.

Note on this clonotype: Antigen unknown. The CDR3 does not end in the conserved phenylalanine or tryptophan, so this is likely a read error.

Methods described previously were used for bulk TCR libraries, and listed TCR primers were applied. Each CDR3 protein is one row after TCRdb ran MiXCR on the PCR reads. The sample records roughly 10,000 distinct CDR3 sequences, over 15% being singletons. Germline-derived CDR1 and CDR2 are MGHRA and YSYEKL. The length of the CDR3 is 15 residues. The V and J ends lost 2 bases and 0 bases respectively, with 8 bases between them. The specimen was naive CD8+ T cells from blood, with Jurkat cell RNA spiked in. Sample subset: FACS-sorted CD8+CD4-CCR7+CD45RA+ naive T cells. The origin of this receptor is a human donor in good health. Some libraries in this study had Jurkat cell RNA spiked in. The chain combines TRBV4-1 with TRBJ1-5; D ambiguous. The CDR3 DNA sequence: TGCGCCAGCAGCCAATTAGAATCTAGCAATCAGCCCCAGCATCTT. Its protein product is CASSQLESSNQPQHL.